A single sample gave rise to the 21 T cell receptor beta chains below, sequenced in a study of shared clonotypes between healthy human individuals. This table comes from immunoSEQ multiplex PCR, and its TCRdb copy is limited to in-frame clones, with some not included. The repertoire consists of over a million clones, with 98% occurring once and the leading ten covering about 0.34%. Specimen: naive CD4+ T cells sorted from blood. Subset denoted: CD45RA+ positively selected. The receptors were gathered from a man in his thirties or forties in good health.

The chain is built from TRBV7-2 and TRBJ2-5; D unclear. Trimming took off 4 bases at V and 5 bases at J, with 8 bases between the two ends. Germline V gives CDR1 SGHTA, CDR2 FQGNSA. The CDR3 length is 12 residues. The CDR3 nucleotides read TGTGCCAGCAGCTCAGCATTGGAGACCCAGTACTTC. Its translation: CASSSALETQYF.

The V gene is TRBV5-1, the J gene TRBJ1-2; D uncertain. The CDR3 runs to 13 residues. V was trimmed by 0 bases and J by 2 bases, leaving 5 bases between them. The germline CDR1 and CDR2 sequences are SGHRS and YFSETQ. As DNA, the CDR3 is TGCGCCAGCAGCTTGGCGCAGAACTATGGCTACACCTTC. It yields the protein CASSLAQNYGYTF.

V usage is TRBV7-3 and J usage is TRBJ2-1; TRBD2 matches 8 bases. In germline, CDR1 is SGHTA, CDR2 FQGTGA. V lost 4 bases and J lost 1; bases outside the gene matches: 6. CDR3 length equals 16 residues. This CDR3 is CASSSAGGRSYNEQFF. CDR3 nucleotide sequence: TGTGCCAGCAGCTCCGCCGGCGGGAGGTCCTACAATGAGCAGTTCTTC.

About this clone: At one of its ends the junction is not consistent with the germline gene, which may arise from a read error. V gene TRBV7-7 combines with J gene TRBJ2-1; 11 bases are a match to TRBD1. Germline assignment: CDR1 SSHAT and CDR2 FNYEAQ (reference sequence). The CDR3 is 15 amino acids. The CDR3 DNA is TGTGCTAGCAGCTTGGGACAGGGGGTCTACAATGAGCAGTTCTTC. Translating gives CASSLGQGVYNEQFF.

This chain connects TRBV5-4 to TRBJ1-1; no clear D gene. With 0 bases removed from V and 0 bases from J, the gap between germline ends came to 9 bases. The CDR3 totals 15 residues. Germline values: CDR1 SGHNT, CDR2 YYREEE (reference sequence). This CDR3 is CASSLGMVLNTEAFF. The CDR3 nucleotides are TGTGCCAGCAGCTTGGGAATGGTATTGAACACTGAAGCTTTCTTT.

The chain recombines TRBV30 with TRBJ1-5; D is uncertain. Trimming shortened V by 2 bases and J by 0 bases, and 5 bases separated the two germline ends. The CDR3 sequence is 13 residues long. Looked up from germline, CDR1 is GTSNPN and CDR2 is SVGIG (reference sequence). In DNA, the CDR3 is TGTGCCTGGAGTATTGATAGCAATCAGCCCCAGCATTTT. Amino acid sequence: CAWSIDSNQPQHF.

The genes are TRBV11-2 and TRBJ2-3; D may be TRBD1 or TRBD2 (6 bases each). V lost 7 bases, J lost 3 bases, and 26 bases lay in between. This CDR3 has 18 amino acids. CDR1 and CDR2 from the germline V gene are SGHAT and FQNNGV. In nucleotides, the CDR3 is TGTGCCAGCACCAAACTTAAGGCCGGGGGCCCAAGGACAGATACGCAGTATTTT. This sequence encodes CASTKLKAGGPRTDTQYF.

The V gene is TRBV2, the J gene TRBJ2-2, with 7 bases lining up with TRBD1. CDR1 is SNHLY and CDR2 is FYNNEI in the germline V gene. The ends lost 6 bases at V and 5 bases at J; junction bases unmatched: 9. This CDR3 spans 15 amino acids. Written as DNA, the CDR3 is TGTGCCAGCAGCGCCGACAGGGCAAGGACCGGGGAGCTGTTTTTT. Translating gives CASSADRARTGELFF.

V gene TRBV7-2 combines with J gene TRBJ2-3; the D gene is possibly TRBD2 (9 bases). Germline-derived CDR1 and CDR2 are SGHTA and FQGNSA. This CDR3 has 18 residues. Trimming took off 2 bases at V and 1 base at J, with 19 bases between the two ends. The CDR3 here is CASSLSGGGRDGTDTQYF. The CDR3 coding sequence is TGTGCCAGCAGCTTATCAGGGGGCGGGAGGGATGGCACAGATACGCAGTATTTT. Full variable domain (outside the CDR3, taken from reference TRBV7-2 and TRBJ2-3): GAGVSQSPSNKVTEKGKDVELRCDPISGHTALYWYRQSLGQGLEFLIYFQGNSAPDKSGLPSDRFSAERTGGSVSTLTIQRTQQEDSAVYLCASSLSGGGRDGTDTQYFGPGTRLTVL.

Of note for this clone: Other nucleotide sequences from this sample produce the same CDR3. This chain connects TRBV7-9 to TRBJ1-5; D is undetermined. The CDR3 runs to 12 residues. Trimming shortened V by 5 bases and J by 4 bases, and 6 bases separated the two germline ends. CDR1 is SEHNR, CDR2 FQNEAQ, per germline (reference sequence). This chain's CDR3 is CASSLPNQPQHF. The CDR3 DNA follows: TGTGCCAGCAGCCTCCCTAATCAGCCCCAGCATTTT.

The V gene is TRBV25-1, the J gene TRBJ2-7; 14 bases align to TRBD2. Germline-derived CDR1 and CDR2 are MGHDK and SYGVNS. V was clipped by 8 bases and J by 7 bases; unmatched bases: 10. The CDR3 length is 15 residues. The CDR3 DNA reads TGTGCCAGCGGGGGACTAGCGGGAGCCAGATCTGAGCAGTACTTC. Encoded protein: CASGGLAGARSEQYF.

The CDR3 DNA is TGTGCCAGCAGTTTATCGGGAGATACGCAGTATTTT. The encoded protein is CASSLSGDTQYF. J is TRBJ2-3 and V is TRBV6-6, with D unclear. The CDR3 has 12 amino acids. Germline CDR1 and CDR2: MNHNY and SVGAGI (reference sequence). V was shortened by 4 bases and J by 5 bases, with 7 bases between the two germline ends.

The rearrangement uses TRBV7-9 and TRBJ1-2; 8 bases match TRBD1. The germline V gene encodes CDR1 SEHNR and CDR2 FQNEAQ (reference sequence). J gave up 4 bases and V 5 bases, and 12 bases lay outside the gene matches. There are 16 residues in the CDR3. The CDR3 protein is CASSHLGQGQAYGYTF. The CDR3 DNA is TGTGCCAGCAGCCATTTAGGACAGGGCCAAGCCTATGGCTACACCTTC.

This clone was observed a single time. This chain joins TRBV30 and TRBJ1-1, with D possibly TRBD1 on 6 matching bases. Germline-derived CDR1 and CDR2 are GTSNPN and SVGIG (reference sequence). This CDR3 is 12 amino acids long. V was cut by 7 bases and J by 6 bases, with 15 bases left in between. In nucleotides, the CDR3 is TGTGCCTCCCTAATCGGGGGGCCTGAAGCTTTCTTT. Translated, it gives CASLIGGPEAFF. Full variable domain (missing parts from reference TRBV30 and TRBJ1-1): SQTIHQWPATLVQPVGSPLSLECTVEGTSNPNLYWYRQAAGRGLQLLFYSVGIGQISSEVPQNLSASRPQDRQFILSSKKLLLSDSGFYLCASLIGGPEAFFGQGTRLTVV.

The chain uses TRBV19 and TRBJ2-3; 10 bases match TRBD2. The V gene end was trimmed by 7 bases and the J gene end by 4 bases; junction bases not matched to a gene: 5. Germline-derived CDR1 and CDR2 are LNHDA and SQIVND (reference sequence). The CDR3 loop spans 14 amino acids. For the CDR3, the DNA is TGTGCCAGTACGCTAGCGGGAGCCGCAGATACGCAGTATTTT. This gives the protein CASTLAGAADTQYF.

The chain has TRBV19 and TRBJ2-7; TRBD1 matches at 7 bases. The V gene end was trimmed by 4 bases and the J gene end by 4 bases; junction bases not matched to a gene: 7. CDR1 is LNHDA, CDR2 SQIVND, per germline (reference sequence). The CDR3 has 14 amino acids. The CDR3 reads CASSTWDRSYEQYF. CDR3 DNA: TGTGCCAGTAGTACCTGGGACAGAAGTTACGAGCAGTACTTC.

V gene TRBV6-1 combines with J gene TRBJ2-1; 8 bases are a match to TRBD2. The CDR3 consists of 15 residues. Trimming cost V 1 base and J 13 bases; bases outside gene matches: 12. Germline V gives CDR1 MNHNS, CDR2 SASEGT. The chain's CDR3 is CASSEGLATSSIQFF. The CDR3 nucleotides read TGTGCCAGCAGTGAAGGACTAGCGACAAGTTCCATCCAGTTCTTC.

The chain links TRBV15 to TRBJ2-7; 12 positions match TRBD2. There are 18 residues in the CDR3. With 1 base clipped from V and 0 bases from J, the junction kept 7 bases outside the gene matches. Germline V gene data show CDR1 as LNHNV and CDR2 as YYDKDF (reference sequence). CDR3 DNA sequence: TGTGCCACCAGCAGAGTAGTCGGGACTAGCGGGTTCTCCTACGAGCAGTACTTC. This translates into CATSRVVGTSGFSYEQYF.

The gene calls are TRBV19 and TRBJ2-1; D call uncertain. The CDR3 is 12 residues long. CDR1 and CDR2 from the germline V gene are LNHDA and SQIVND (reference sequence). Trimming left V 3 bases short and J 9 bases short, with 9 bases between. Here the CDR3 DNA reads TGTGCCAGTAGTATGGAGTGGGGTGAGCAGTTCTTC. This gives the protein CASSMEWGEQFF.

The chain joins TRBV10-2 to TRBJ2-7; 12 nucleotides line up with TRBD2. Germline CDR1 WSHSY, CDR2 SAAADI. The J segment lost 7 bases and the V segment lost 6 bases, leaving 10 bases of the junction unmatched. The CDR3 consists of 15 residues. CDR3 protein: CASRPGLAGIREQYF. CDR3 coding DNA: TGCGCCAGCAGGCCCGGACTAGCGGGAATACGGGAGCAGTACTTC.

The rearrangement links TRBV19 to TRBJ1-5; maybe TRBD1 (5 bases). In germline, CDR1 is LNHDA, CDR2 SQIVND (reference sequence). The CDR3 loop spans 14 amino acids. The V and J ends lost 2 bases and 5 bases respectively, with 10 bases between them. This CDR3 is CASSIPGTDQPQHF. The CDR3 coding sequence is TGTGCCAGTAGTATACCAGGGACCGATCAGCCCCAGCATTTT.